This T cell receptor beta chain was sequenced during a study of cytomegalovirus exposure and HLA in healthy donors. Study results and caveats: Reported results showed that the classifier diagnosed cytomegalovirus status with high specificity and sensitivity. A few chains linked to CMV were shown in vitro to be specific for CMV antigens.

Remarks on this clone: As yet, its antigen is unknown.

From the roughly 120-subject validation cohort, which was separate from the approximately 670-subject first cohort, the donors were drawn. CDR3 length: 13 residues. CDR1 is KGHSH, CDR2 LQKENI, per germline. V was pared by 3 bases and J by 6 bases, with 9 bases between. The repertoire was sequenced with immunoSEQ multiplex PCR; TCRdb's copy has only in-frame clones and lacks some. The data contain about 200,000 clones, around 86% of them singletons. This TCR derives from a woman younger than 30 in good health and CMV-seropositive. The chain is built from TRBV18 and TRBJ1-5; TRBD1 is a possible D gene (5 bases). The sequenced sample was PBMCs. CDR3 coding DNA: TGTGCCAGCTCACCGGGTAGGGGTCAGCCCCAGCATTTT. Its translation: CASSPGRGQPQHF.